This entry lists 24 T cell receptor beta chains sequenced from one sample in a study of blood T cells in healthy people across ages. A second 7 to 11 cycle PCR used barcoded and J-beta primers. From the 5' RACE reads, TCRdb called clonotypes with MiXCR, one entry per CDR3 protein. Of around 1.5 million distinct CDR3 sequences listed, 45% to 70% are singletons. The specimen sequenced was blood. Receptors were obtained from a man younger than 35 in good health.

The rearrangement links TRBV14 to TRBJ2-1; D is undetermined. The V gene's germline CDR1 is SGHDN and CDR2 FVKESK. V lost 2 bases and J lost 3, with 14 bases in between. CDR3 length: 16 amino acids. CDR3 in DNA: TGTGCCAGCAGCCAACTGGTGGGCATCCACTACAATGAGCAGTTCTTC. Translated, it gives CASSQLVGIHYNEQFF. The full variable domain, completed using reference TRBV14 and TRBJ2-1, is EAGVTQFPSHSVIEKGQTVTLRCDPISGHDNLYWYRRVMGKEIKFLLHFVKESKQDESGMPNNRFLAERTGGTYSTLKVQPAELEDSGVYFCASSQLVGIHYNEQFFGPGTRLTVL.

This chain connects TRBV7-2 to TRBJ2-5; D perhaps matches TRBD2 (5 bases). The CDR3 runs 15 residues. The V end lost 2 bases, the J end lost 2 bases, and 12 bases lay between the germline ends. Germline loops: CDR1 SGHTA, CDR2 FQGNSA. The CDR3 DNA reads as TGTGCCAGCAGCTTAACGGGAAGCCGGCAAGAGACCCAGTACTTC. Translated, it gives CASSLTGSRQETQYF.

The chain recombines TRBV5-4 with TRBJ2-5; 9 bases line up with TRBD2. The length of the CDR3 is 16 residues. CDR1 is SGHNT, CDR2 YYREEE, per germline (reference sequence). J gave up 2 bases and V 0 bases, and 5 bases lay outside the gene matches. The CDR3 here is CASSLAQRGVQETQYF. For the CDR3, the DNA is TGTGCCAGCAGCTTGGCCCAGCGGGGGGTTCAAGAGACCCAGTACTTC.

The sample holds a few counts of this clonotype. This chain connects TRBV20-1 to TRBJ2-7; D possibly corresponds to TRBD1 (6 bases). From germline, CDR1 is DFQATT and CDR2 SNEGSKA (reference sequence). This CDR3 has 12 amino acids. V lost 6 bases to trimming and J lost 5 bases, with 14 bases between them. CDR3: CSARDIVHEQYF. CDR3 coding DNA: TGCAGTGCCCGGGACATAGTTCACGAGCAGTACTTC.

This sequence joins TRBV11-2 and TRBJ2-4, with 7 bases matching TRBD2. The CDR3 is made up of 16 amino acids. Germline V gene sequence: CDR1 SGHAT, CDR2 FQNNGV. Trimming took 5 bases from V and 13 from J; bases not matched to a gene: 20. For the CDR3, the DNA is TGTGCCAGCAGCCCGTCAGCGGGACTACAAAGAAGTGAGCAGTACTTC. Amino acids: CASSPSAGLQRSEQYF.

The chain combines TRBV7-2 with TRBJ2-7; D call uncertain. Between the trimmed V and J ends, which lost 5 bases and 2 bases, there was a span of 16 bases. Germline V lookup: CDR1 SGHTA, CDR2 FQGNSA. The CDR3 consists of 15 residues. The CDR3 spells CASSPETITAYEQYF. The CDR3, as DNA: TGTGCCAGCAGCCCGGAGACAATTACGGCCTACGAGCAGTACTTC. Together with reference TRBV7-2 and TRBJ2-7, the CDR3 gives the full variable domain: GAGVSQSPSNKVTEKGKDVELRCDPISGHTALYWYRQSLGQGLEFLIYFQGNSAPDKSGLPSDRFSAERTGGSVSTLTIQRTQQEDSAVYLCASSPETITAYEQYFGPGTRLTVT.

J is TRBJ1-2 and V is TRBV21-1. TRBV21-1 is recorded as a pseudogene. CDR3 length: 19 amino acids. In nucleotides, the CDR3 is TGTGCCAGCAGCTTCCGAATTAAAACTCCGGTCGGCGGCAACTATGGCTACACCTTC. This sequence encodes CASSFRIKTPVGGNYGYTF.

The chain recombines TRBV11-2 with TRBJ2-5; possible D gene TRBD1, 6 bases. The germline CDR1 and CDR2 sequences are SGHAT and FQNNGV. V was shortened by 3 bases and J by 1 base, with 9 bases between the two germline ends. This CDR3 is built from 14 residues. CDR3 in amino acids: CASSFHRVQETQYF. The CDR3 coding sequence is TGTGCCAGCAGCTTCCACAGGGTCCAAGAGACCCAGTACTTC.

This clonotype was recorded a few times. The genes are TRBV12-3 or TRBV12-4 and TRBJ2-3; TRBD2 aligns across 13 bases. After removal of 5 bases from V and 3 bases from J, the junction contained 5 bases not matched to a gene. The CDR3 length is 16 residues. CDR3 sequence: CASSQPGLAGTDTQYF. As DNA, the CDR3 is TGTGCCAGCAGTCAACCGGGACTAGCGGGGACAGATACGCAGTATTTT.

This clonotype was counted a few times. The chain employs TRBV5-4 and TRBJ2-1, with D unclear. Germline V gene sequence: CDR1 SGHNT, CDR2 YYREEE (reference sequence). V gave up 3 bases and J gave up 10 bases, with 14 bases separating them. The CDR3 has 13 residues. The CDR3: CASSSTPRSEQFF. CDR3 in DNA: TGTGCCAGCAGCTCAACTCCGAGGAGCGAGCAGTTCTTC.

This clonotype has only a few counts. The J gene is TRBJ2-5, the V gene TRBV4-1; D is unclear. Per germline, CDR1 MGHRA and CDR2 YSYEKL. V gave up 4 bases and J gave up 2 bases, with 14 bases separating them. The CDR3 is made up of 15 amino acids. CDR3 DNA: TGCGCCAGCAGCCTCTCCAGACTGCCTCAAGAGACCCAGTACTTC. This gives the protein CASSLSRLPQETQYF.

Only a few counts were recorded for this clonotype. The chain recombines TRBV7-8 with TRBJ2-7; possibly TRBD2 for D (6 bases). This CDR3 contains 14 residues. V lost 3 bases, J lost 2 bases, and 11 bases lay in between. Per germline, CDR1 SGHVS and CDR2 FQNEAQ. The CDR3 sequence: CASSFRESTYEQYF. The CDR3 nucleotides read TGTGCCAGCAGCTTTCGGGAGTCTACCTACGAGCAGTACTTC.

This sequence joins TRBV20-1 and TRBJ1-3; D uncertain. Looked up from germline, CDR1 is DFQATT and CDR2 is SNEGSKA (reference sequence). The CDR3 is 12 amino acids. The germline V and J ends were trimmed by 5 bases and 6 bases, with 11 bases remaining between them. CDR3 region: CSAPLWANTIYF. The CDR3 coding sequence is TGCAGTGCTCCCCTCTGGGCAAACACCATATATTTT.

This clonotype was found many times. The germline gene is not matched at one end of the junction; a read error may be the cause. This sequence joins TRBV7-2 and TRBJ1-1; D gene ambiguous. This CDR3 comprises 14 residues. Germline-derived CDR1 and CDR2 are SGHTA and FQGNSA. CDR3 in amino acids: CASSLAGLNTEAFF. The CDR3 nucleotides are TGCGCCAGCAGCTTGGCGGGGTTGAACACTGAAGCTTTCTTT.

The gene calls are TRBV6-5 and TRBJ2-1, with D maybe TRBD2 (6 bases). V shed 2 bases and J shed 7 bases, with 6 bases lying between them. The CDR3 is made up of 12 amino acids. CDR1 MNHEY and CDR2 SVGAGI come from the germline V gene. Here the CDR3 reads CASSYAGNEQFF. The DNA for the CDR3 is TGTGCCAGCAGTTACGCGGGGAATGAGCAGTTCTTC.

There are many counts of this clonotype. The junction shows a germline mismatch at one end, possibly a read error. V is TRBV7-2 and J is TRBJ2-7; 8 bases are a match to TRBD1. Germline V gene data show CDR1 as SGHTA and CDR2 as FQGNSA. The length of the CDR3 is 11 residues. The CDR3 region is CASSLGQGQYF. In DNA form, the CDR3 reads TGTGCCAGCAGTTTAGGACAGGGGCAGTACTTC. The variable domain in full, completed from reference TRBV7-2 and TRBJ2-7, reads GAGVSQSPSNKVTEKGKDVELRCDPISGHTALYWYRQSLGQGLEFLIYFQGNSAPDKSGLPSDRFSAERTGGSVSTLTIQRTQQEDSAVYLCASSLGQGQYFGPGTRLTVT.

The table lists this clonotype with a few counts. The J gene is TRBJ2-5, the V gene TRBV28; TRBD1 aligns across 9 bases. V lost 0 bases and J lost 2; bases outside the gene matches: 7. This CDR3 is 17 amino acids long. Germline V gives CDR1 MDHEN, CDR2 SYDVKM. DNA for the CDR3: TGTGCCAGCAGTTTATGGTTAGCAGGACAGGGGCAAGAGACCCAGTACTTC. It codes for CASSLWLAGQGQETQYF.

The rearrangement joins TRBV7-9 to TRBJ2-7; 8 bases are shared with TRBD1. CDR1 SEHNR and CDR2 FQNEAQ come from the germline V gene (reference sequence). V shed 11 bases and J 5 bases; nucleotides not matched to a gene: 11. The CDR3 spans 13 residues. DNA for the CDR3: TGTGCCGCCGCAAGAGACAGGGGCCACGAGCAGTACTTC. Protein sequence: CAAARDRGHEQYF.

This chain joins TRBV2 and TRBJ1-2; D is unclear. The CDR3 is made up of 14 amino acids. Trimming pared 8 bases from V and 0 bases from J, leaving 13 bases between. Germline assignment: CDR1 SNHLY and CDR2 FYNNEI. As DNA, the CDR3 is TGTGCCAGCTCTGGGGAGAGAGCTAACTATGGCTACACCTTC. Translation gives CASSGERANYGYTF.

The chain uses TRBV29-1 and TRBJ1-2; D ambiguous. The CDR3 totals 12 residues. Germline lookup yields CDR1 SQVTM and CDR2 ANQGSEA. V was cut by 4 bases and J by 4 bases, with 10 bases left in between. CDR3 sequence reads: CSVVDGPYGYTF. In DNA form, the CDR3 reads TGCAGCGTTGTTGACGGCCCCTATGGCTACACCTTC.

This clonotype occurred a few times. The J gene is TRBJ2-1, the V gene TRBV20-1; tentatively, D is TRBD2 (5 bases). Trimming took 3 bases from V and 6 from J, leaving 9 bases between them. Germline CDR1 reads DFQATT; CDR2 reads SNEGSKA (reference sequence). The CDR3 is 12 amino acids. The CDR3 protein is CSARPDSNEQFF. The CDR3 DNA reads TGCAGTGCTAGGCCGGACTCCAATGAGCAGTTCTTC.

This sequence joins TRBV6-6 and TRBJ2-1; 11 bases agree with TRBD2. Germline trimming cut 9 bases from V and 2 bases from J; bases unmatched to any gene: 12. The germline V gene encodes CDR1 MNHNY and CDR2 SVGAGI (reference sequence). This CDR3 is 17 amino acids long. Written as DNA, the CDR3 is TGTGCCAGTTCGCCGGGACTAGCGGTCGATCCCTACAATGAGCAGTTCTTC. It encodes CASSPGLAVDPYNEQFF.

The chain joins TRBV15 to TRBJ2-5; D might be TRBD2 (6 bases). Gene TRBJ2-7 matches the end of the DNA better, so the J call may be wrong. CDR1 and CDR2 from the germline V gene are LNHNV and YYDKDF (reference sequence). The CDR3 length is 15 residues. The CDR3 DNA is TGTGCCACCAGCAGGGGTAGCGGACCGTCCTACGAGCAGTACTTC. This translates into CATSRGSGPSYEQYF.

This clonotype was detected only once. The rearrangement uses TRBV20-1 and TRBJ1-6, with D maybe TRBD1 (5 bases). The CDR3 has 16 amino acids. Trimming removed 1 base at V and 8 bases at J, with 18 bases between. Germline V lookup: CDR1 DFQATT, CDR2 SNEGSKA (reference sequence). In DNA, the CDR3 is TGCAGTGCTAGAGGAGTAGGAGGCAGGGATTATTCACCCCTCCACTTT. This sequence encodes CSARGVGGRDYSPLHF.